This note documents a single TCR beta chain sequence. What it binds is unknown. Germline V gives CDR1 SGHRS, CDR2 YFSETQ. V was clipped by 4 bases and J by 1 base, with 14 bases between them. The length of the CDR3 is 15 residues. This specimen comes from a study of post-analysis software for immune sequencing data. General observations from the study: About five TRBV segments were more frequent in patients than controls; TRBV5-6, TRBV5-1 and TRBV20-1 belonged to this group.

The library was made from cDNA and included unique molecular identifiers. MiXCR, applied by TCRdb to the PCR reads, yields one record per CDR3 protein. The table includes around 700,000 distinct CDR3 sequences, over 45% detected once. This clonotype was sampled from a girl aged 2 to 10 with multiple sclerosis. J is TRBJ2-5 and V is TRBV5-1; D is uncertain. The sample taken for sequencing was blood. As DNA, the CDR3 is TGCGCCAGCAGCCTGGGCCGAGACCTCCAAGAGACCCAGTACTTC. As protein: CASSLGRDLQETQYF.